This is a list of T cell receptor beta chains from one sample in a study of T cells in Graves' hyperthyroidism and ophthalmopathy. TCRdb passed the multiplex PCR reads through MiXCR, listing each CDR3 protein once. This table has around 56,000 distinct CDR3 sequences, about 53% appearing once. The specimen was blood. These receptors all stem from a woman aged 60-70 years with Graves' ophthalmopathy. Each CDR3 is given with its conserved first and last residue. D genes are given only for firm matches. Size tells how often a clone was seen (once, few, many) or the class of an expanded clone, and some rows leave it out.

size,D,J,V,CDR3,DNA
.,TRBD2,TRBJ2-2,TRBV7-3,CASSLRTSGELFF,TGTGCCAGCAGCTTAAGGACTAGCGGGGAGCTGTTTTTT
.,.,TRBJ2-1,TRBV2,CASSVRTDNEQFF,TGTGCCAGCAGTGTCAGGACAGACAATGAGCAGTTCTTC
few,.,TRBJ2-3,TRBV28,CASSLTTASYYDSTDTQYF,TGTGCCAGCAGCCTTACCACAGCGTCATATTATGATAGCACAGATACGCAGTATTTT
.,TRBD1,TRBJ1-5,TRBV20-1,CSASTGVGQPQHF,TGCAGTGCAAGTACAGGGGTGGGCCAGCCCCAGCATTTT
.,.,TRBJ1-6,TRBV7-9,CASSPTEYNSPLHF,TGTGCCAGCAGCCCTACAGAATATAATTCACCCCTCCACTTT
.,.,TRBJ1-5,TRBV19,CASRGQVGNQPQHF,TGTGCCAGTAGAGGTCAGGTGGGCAATCAGCCCCAGCATTTT
.,TRBD1,TRBJ2-2,TRBV2,CASRITGGPGELFF,TGTGCCAGCAGGATCACAGGGGGTCCCGGGGAGCTGTTTTTT
many,TRBD2,TRBJ2-5,TRBV20-1,CSARTSEQETQYF,TGCAGTGCCCGGACTAGCGAGCAAGAGACCCAGTACTTC
.,TRBD1,TRBJ1-4,TRBV11-3,CASSLAGTATNEKLFF,TGTGCCAGCAGCTTAGCGGGGACAGCAACTAATGAAAAACTGTTTTTT
.,.,TRBJ2-3,TRBV25-1,CASSARVAANTDTQYF,TGTGCCAGCAGTGCTAGAGTAGCGGCTAACACAGATACGCAGTATTTT
many,.,TRBJ2-7,TRBV12-3/TRBV12-4,CASSLSDLYEQYF,TGTGCCAGCAGTCTCTCGGACCTCTACGAGCAGTACTTC
medium-sized,.,TRBJ1-4,TRBV19,CASSAQSGRGEKLFF,TGTGCCAGTAGTGCCCAATCAGGACGGGGTGAAAAACTGTTTTTT
.,.,TRBJ1-2,TRBV25-1,CASSEFGAGRGYGYTF,TGTGCCAGCAGTGAATTCGGGGCAGGGAGGGGCTATGGCTACACCTTC
.,TRBD1,TRBJ1-1,TRBV20-1,CSAKGRTGTTEAFF,TGCAGTGCTAAGGGGCGGACAGGGACCACTGAAGCTTTCTTT
once,.,TRBJ1-3,TRBV5-1,CASSSQGPAYF,TGCGCCAGCAGCTCCCAGGGCCCAGCTTATTTT
.,.,TRBJ1-2,TRBV2,CASGAGTNYGYAF,TGTGCCAGCGGAGCCGGGACTAACTATGGCTACGCCTTC
.,.,TRBJ1-3,TRBV6-6,CASSYGAEGDTIYF,TGTGCCAGCAGTTACGGGGCGGAGGGAGACACCATATATTTT
.,.,TRBJ1-2,TRBV5-1,CASKESNSANYGYTF,TGCGCCAGCAAAGAGTCCAACTCTGCTAACTATGGCTACACCTTC
.,.,TRBJ1-2,TRBV10-3,CAPRPEDGYTF,TGTGCCCCTCGCCCGGAAGATGGCTACACCTTC
many,TRBD1,TRBJ2-3,TRBV9,CASSARDRVGDTQYF,TGTGCCAGCAGCGCCCGGGACAGGGTTGGAGATACGCAGTATTTT
many,.,TRBJ2-2,TRBV7-6,CASSLQGSDTGELFF,TGTGCCAGCAGCTTACAGGGATCGGACACCGGGGAGCTGTTTTTT
many,TRBD1,TRBJ1-2,TRBV6-1,CASRTSTGGNYGYTF,TGTGCCAGCAGGACTTCGACAGGGGGCAACTATGGCTACACCTTC
.,.,TRBJ1-3,TRBV16,CASSLGSPRSGNTIYF,TGTGCCAGCAGCCTCGGGAGTCCTCGCTCTGGAAACACCATATATTTT
many,TRBD2,TRBJ2-7,TRBV9,CASSVGGDPYEQYF,TGTGCCAGCAGCGTGGGAGGGGACCCCTACGAGCAGTACTTC
many,TRBD1,TRBJ1-2,TRBV7-9,CASSLGQGARGYTF,TGTGCCAGCAGCTTAGGCCAGGGGGCGAGAGGCTACACCTTC
.,TRBD1,TRBJ1-2,TRBV10-2,CASSESGTGGAGTF,TGCGCCAGCAGTGAATCCGGGACAGGGGGCGCAGGCACCTTC
many,.,TRBJ1-4,TRBV3-1,CASSLFGSVGEKLFF,TGTGCCAGCAGCCTATTTGGATCGGTTGGTGAAAAACTGTTTTTT
.,.,TRBJ1-4,TRBV2,CASTGGAKEKLFF,TGTGCCAGCACCGGAGGGGCGAAAGAAAAACTGTTTTTT
.,.,TRBJ1-1,TRBV2,CASSGSGTYTEAFF,TGTGCCAGCAGTGGCTCGGGTACGTACACTGAAGCTTTCTTT
.,.,TRBJ1-1,TRBV19,CASMDKKTGAFF,TGTGCCAGTATGGATAAGAAAACTGGAGCTTTCTTT
.,TRBD1,TRBJ2-7,TRBV9,CASSGTGGGYEQYF,TGTGCCAGCAGCGGGACAGGGGGAGGCTACGAGCAGTACTTC
.,TRBD1,TRBJ1-1,TRBV18,CASSPITGGGEAFF,TGTGCCAGCTCACCCATAACAGGGGGGGGAGAAGCTTTCTTT
many,TRBD2,TRBJ2-7,TRBV28,CASSLVAGVKEQYF,TGTGCCAGCAGTTTAGTAGCGGGAGTCAAAGAGCAGTACTTC
.,.,TRBJ1-5,TRBV2,CASSEPQHF,TGTGCCAGCAGTGAACCCCAGCATTTT